This T cell receptor (beta chain) was documented in a study of tumor-infiltrating lymphocytes in primary liver carcinoma. At the level of the study: The yield of productive TCRbeta reads per sample was roughly 3.65 to 7.13 million and was similar across tissue types. Study conclusions and caveats: Compared with blood, tumor repertoires held significantly more in their top 250 clones.

Constant-region priming of about 0.5 ug total RNA yielded TCR beta cDNA. Three nested multiplex PCR rounds, a slightly modified ARM-PCR method, built the TCR beta libraries. TCRdb passed the multiplex PCR reads through MiXCR, listing each CDR3 protein once. This sample has 80,000 or so distinct CDR3 sequences, with approximately 70% found just once. Bulk tissue was left unsorted, and RNA and DNA were co-extracted from about 19-30 mg of it. Through surgical resection, the patients' primary liver carcinoma was treated. On this clonotype itself: Its antigen is unknown. Sequence at one end of the junction differs from germline and may be a read error.

Material for sequencing was tumor-adjacent normal liver tissue. The receptor was isolated from a man aged 35-49 years with primary liver carcinoma and hepatitis B virus infection.

The CDR3 DNA sequence: TGCGCCAGCAGTCAAGATCACGGACGGTTTTACGAGCAGTACTTC. Encoded protein: CASSQDHGRFYEQYF. V gene TRBV4-1 combines with J gene TRBJ2-7; no reliable D call. Germline CDR1 and CDR2: MGHRA and YSYEKL. The CDR3 is 15 residues long.